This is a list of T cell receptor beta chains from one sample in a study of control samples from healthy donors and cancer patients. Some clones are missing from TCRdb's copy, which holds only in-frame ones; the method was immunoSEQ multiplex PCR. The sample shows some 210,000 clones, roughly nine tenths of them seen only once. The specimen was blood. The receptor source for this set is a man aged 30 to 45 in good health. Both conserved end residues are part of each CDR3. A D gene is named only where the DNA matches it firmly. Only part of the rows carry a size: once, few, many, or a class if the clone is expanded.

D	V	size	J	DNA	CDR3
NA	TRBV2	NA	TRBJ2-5	TGTGCCAGCGGGGGCTCAATGCAGGAGACCCAGTACTTC	CASGGSMQETQYF
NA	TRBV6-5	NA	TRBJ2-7	TGTGCCAGCAGGAACCCCGGGGGCGGCGAGCAGTACTTC	CASRNPGGGEQYF
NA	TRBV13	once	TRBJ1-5	TGTGCCAGCAGCCCACGACCCGGAACCGACAATCAGCCCCAGCATTTT	CASSPRPGTDNQPQHF
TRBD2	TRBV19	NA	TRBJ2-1	TGTGCCAGTAGTATGTTCGGGGGGTCAAGCTCCTACAATGAGCAGTTCTTC	CASSMFGGSSSYNEQFF
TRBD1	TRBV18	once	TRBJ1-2	TGTGCCAGCTCTCCTCAGGGGGGAGATGGCTACACCTTC	CASSPQGGDGYTF
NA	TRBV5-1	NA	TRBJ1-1	TGCGCCAGCAGCTCCGGGACGTTGAACACTGAAGCTTTCTTT	CASSSGTLNTEAFF
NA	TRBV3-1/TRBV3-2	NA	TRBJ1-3	TGTGCCAGCAGCCGTTTAACGACCCGCGGCCAGGGCATATATTTT	CASSRLTTRGQGIYF
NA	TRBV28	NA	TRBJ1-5	TGTGCCAGCAGTTTGCCAGCCGATTATAGCAATCAGCCCCAGCATTTT	CASSLPADYSNQPQHF
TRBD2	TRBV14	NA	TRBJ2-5	TGTGCCAGCAGCCAGGGACTAGCGGGGGGCCAAGAGACCCAGTACTTC	CASSQGLAGGQETQYF
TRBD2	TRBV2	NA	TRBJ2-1	TGTGCCAGCAGGCACCCGGGACTAGTTGGAGAGCAGTTCTTC	CASRHPGLVGEQFF
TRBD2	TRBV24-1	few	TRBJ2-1	TGTGCCACCAGTGATAGACTAGCGGGGGGGCTTGAGCAGTTCTTC	CATSDRLAGGLEQFF
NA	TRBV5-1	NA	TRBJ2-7	TGCGCCAGCAGCTTGGTGGTCGGGAGCTCCTACGAGCAGTACTTC	CASSLVVGSSYEQYF
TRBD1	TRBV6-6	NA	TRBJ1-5	TGTGCCAGCAACTGGGGAGACAGGGTCAATCAGCCCCAGCATTTT	CASNWGDRVNQPQHF
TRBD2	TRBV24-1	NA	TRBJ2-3	TGTGCCACCAGTGATTTTGAGGGAGGGGCCCCAGATACGCAGTATTTT	CATSDFEGGAPDTQYF
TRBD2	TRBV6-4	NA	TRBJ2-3	TGTGCCAGCAGCCCATCGTCCGCGGGGGGCCTCAATACGCAGTATTTT	CASSPSSAGGLNTQYF
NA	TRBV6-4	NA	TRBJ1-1	TGTGCCACCCACCAGGGGAACACTGAAGCTTTCTTT	CATHQGNTEAFF